This note documents a single TCR beta chain sequence. The table lists this clonotype with a few counts. The specificity of this receptor is unknown. Base-call qualities are not available, and no considerably larger clone is one nucleotide away. Trimming costs V 8 bases and J 2 bases, and their ends lie 13 bases apart. Via the germline V gene, CDR1 is SNHLY and CDR2 FYNNEI. From the cysteine up to the phenylalanine, the CDR3 has a length of 14 residues. Of the read, only the CDR3 DNA is kept; its 42 bases are in frame from base 1. TCRdb records Illumina HiSeq 2500 as the sequencer. Quantitative 5'-RACE with molecular barcodes was the method used to prepare the TCR beta libraries. For the original study's pipeline: To identify disease-linked TCR variants, a new computational method was used, one built on a probabilistic model of VDJ rearrangement. TCRdb took the public reads, trimmed them with fastp at Q25, ran MiXCR for clone calling and kept in-frame beta chains. Rows with one shared CDR3 protein collapse into an entry with the most common genes and DNA. TCRdb's processing, not the study's, gives the V and J calls here. The sample profile shows a few hundred thousand distinct CDR3 sequences; over 15% of them were found once. The top ten clones comprise approximately 0.93% of the sample.

The sample is drawn from a study of CD8 T cells in ankylosing spondylitis (dated by TCRdb to about 2017). Broadly, across the study: To find TCR variants linked to disease, the study profiled T cell receptor beta repertoires in ankylosing spondylitis patients and healthy donors. Peripheral blood was sampled, and synovial fluid was additionally collected from ankylosing spondylitis patients. In total, the full study cohort was made up of some 100 healthy donors and 25 to 30 ankylosing spondylitis patients.

Results the study describes overall, beyond this receptor: A CD8+ phenotype was shown by the disease-linked clones, which were found at relatively low frequencies in peripheral blood. Some motif variants had previously been reported in the synovial fluid and blood of reactive arthritis patients, which suggests shared mechanisms of disease initiation. According to the report, matched synovial fluid samples from ankylosing spondylitis patients were significantly enriched for the disease-linked clones. A TCR beta motif of several highly homologous amino acid variants appeared characteristic of blood from ankylosing spondylitis patients.

The material sequenced was blood, either unsorted or a sorted T cell fraction (not recorded which). The sequence is built from TRBV2 and TRBJ2-1; a tentative D call is TRBD2 (6 bases match). The source of this sequence is a male donor with ankylosing spondylitis. The sequenced DNA is TGTGCCAGCTCGGGGGTGACTACCTACAATGAGCAGTTCTTC. It encodes CASSGVTTYNEQFF.